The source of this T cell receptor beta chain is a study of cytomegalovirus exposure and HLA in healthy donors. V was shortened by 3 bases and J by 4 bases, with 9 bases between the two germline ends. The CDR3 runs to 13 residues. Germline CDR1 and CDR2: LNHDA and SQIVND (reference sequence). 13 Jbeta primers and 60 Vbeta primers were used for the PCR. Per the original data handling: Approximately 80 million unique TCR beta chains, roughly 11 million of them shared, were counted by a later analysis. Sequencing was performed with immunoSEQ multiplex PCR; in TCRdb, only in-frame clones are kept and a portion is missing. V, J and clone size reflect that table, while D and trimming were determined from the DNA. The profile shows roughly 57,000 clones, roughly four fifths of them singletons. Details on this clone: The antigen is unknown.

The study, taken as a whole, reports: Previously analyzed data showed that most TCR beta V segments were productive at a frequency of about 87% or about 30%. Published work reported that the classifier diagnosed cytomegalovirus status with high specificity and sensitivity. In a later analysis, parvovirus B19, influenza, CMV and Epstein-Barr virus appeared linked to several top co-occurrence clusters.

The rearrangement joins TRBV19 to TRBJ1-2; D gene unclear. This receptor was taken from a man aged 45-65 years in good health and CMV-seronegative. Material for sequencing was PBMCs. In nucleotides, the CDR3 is TGTGCCAGTAGTATGTCGGAGCTCTATGGCTACACCTTC. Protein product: CASSMSELYGYTF.